A selection of T cell receptor beta chains follows, all from one sample in a study of cytomegalovirus exposure and HLA in healthy donors. The repertoire was sequenced with immunoSEQ multiplex PCR; TCRdb's copy has only in-frame clones and lacks some. The sample includes about 140,000 clones, around nine tenths of them seen just once. The sequenced sample consisted of PBMCs. The source is a woman between 18 and 29 years old in good health and CMV-seropositive. CDR3s include the opening cysteine and the closing phenylalanine or tryptophan. D genes are given only for firm matches. Part of the rows lack a size; the others show once, few, many or a class for expanded clones.

d_call	clone_size	j_call	v_call	cdr3_nt	cdr3_aa
.	.	TRBJ2-5	TRBV29-1	TGCAGCGTTCGTCCTTTACAAGAGACCCAGTACTTC	CSVRPLQETQYF
TRBD2	medium-sized	TRBJ2-7	TRBV4-1	TGCGCCAGCAGCCAAGGTCCTAGCGGGGGATACGAGCAGTACTTC	CASSQGPSGGYEQYF
TRBD2	.	TRBJ2-1	TRBV5-5	TGTGCCAGCAGCTTGCCCAGCGGGGGGGCCCACAATGAGCAGTTCTTC	CASSLPSGGAHNEQFF
.	.	TRBJ2-5	TRBV4-1	TGCGCCAGCAGCCAAAGGATGATACCGGTGGCGGAACAAGAGACCCAGTACTTC	CASSQRMIPVAEQETQYF
.	.	TRBJ1-2	TRBV28	TGTGCCAGCAGCCTGACCAGGAACTATGGCTACACCTTC	CASSLTRNYGYTF
TRBD2	.	TRBJ2-7	TRBV19	TGTGCCAGTAGTATTCGCGGGGGGAGCTCCTACGAGCAGTACTTC	CASSIRGGSSYEQYF
TRBD2	.	TRBJ2-7	TRBV19	TGTGCCAGTAGTACCGGGACTAGCGGGAGAAAGGAGCAGTACTTC	CASSTGTSGRKEQYF
.	.	TRBJ2-7	TRBV6-5	TGTGCCAGCAGTTACGGAGTGGGAGGTTTTTACGAGCAGTACTTC	CASSYGVGGFYEQYF
TRBD1	.	TRBJ1-6	TRBV5-1	TGCGCCAGCAGCATTACAGGGGGCGATAATTCACCCCTCCACTTT	CASSITGGDNSPLHF
.	.	TRBJ1-1	TRBV28	TGTGCCAGCACCTTCCAGGCCAACACTGAAGCTTTCTTT	CASTFQANTEAFF
TRBD1	.	TRBJ1-1	TRBV19	TGTGCCAGTAGCCCAGACAGGGGCGCTGAAGCTTTCTTT	CASSPDRGAEAFF
TRBD2	.	TRBJ2-3	TRBV4-2	TGTGCCAGCAGCCAAGGGACTAGCGGGGACACAGATACGCAGTATTTT	CASSQGTSGDTDTQYF
.	few	TRBJ1-2	TRBV19	TGTGCCAGTAGTGAACGACAGCGAGGCTATGGCTACACCTTC	CASSERQRGYGYTF
.	.	TRBJ1-1	TRBV5-1	TGCGCCAGCAGCTACCGGGCAGGGGCGAACACTGAAGCTTTCTTT	CASSYRAGANTEAFF
.	.	TRBJ1-5	TRBV28	TGTGCCAGCACTTACAGCCTCAATCAGCCCCAGCATTTT	CASTYSLNQPQHF
.	.	TRBJ2-7	TRBV19	TGTGCCAGTAGTTGGTTCGACAGATCCTACGAGCAGTACTTC	CASSWFDRSYEQYF
TRBD2	.	TRBJ2-5	TRBV7-2	TGTGCCAGCAGCTTACCTAGCGGGGGGCAAGAGACCCAGTACTTC	CASSLPSGGQETQYF
TRBD2	few	TRBJ2-7	TRBV5-4	TGTGCCAGCAGTTGGGGACTAGCGGGGGGCCAGTACTTC	CASSWGLAGGQYF
TRBD2	.	TRBJ2-3	TRBV7-3	TGTGCCAGCAGCGGGCGGGGGGGCACAGATACGCAGTATTTT	CASSGRGGTDTQYF
.	.	TRBJ2-5	TRBV21-1	TGTGCCAGCAGCAAAGACACAGGGGCGCGGGAGACCCAGTACTTC	CASSKDTGARETQYF
.	.	TRBJ1-1	TRBV28	TGTGCCAGCAGTTTTCGGGGAGCTGAAGCTTTCTTT	CASSFRGAEAFF
.	.	TRBJ2-2	TRBV29-1	TGCAGCGTTGCACGGGACATCCCCGGGGAGCTGTTTTTT	CSVARDIPGELFF
TRBD1	.	TRBJ2-3	TRBV5-1	TGCGCCAGCAGCGACAGACAGGGGGGCCGCACAGATACGCAGTATTTT	CASSDRQGGRTDTQYF
.	.	TRBJ2-2	TRBV5-6	TGTGCCAGCGGGACACACACCGGGGAGCTGTTTTTT	CASGTHTGELFF
TRBD1	.	TRBJ2-6	TRBV5-4	TGTGCCAGTTCCAGGGGGTCTGGGGCCAACGTCCTGACTTTC	CASSRGSGANVLTF
.	.	TRBJ1-4	TRBV28	TGTGCCAGCAGTTTACATCGCCAGGGTGGGGAAAAACTGTTTTTT	CASSLHRQGGEKLFF
TRBD2	.	TRBJ2-2	TRBV18	TGTGCCAGCTCACCCAACCTAGCGGCAAACACCGGGGAGCTGTTTTTT	CASSPNLAANTGELFF
TRBD2	.	TRBJ2-7	TRBV27	TGTGCCAGCAGTGGTAGCGGGAGTGACTCCTACGAGCAGTACTTC	CASSGSGSDSYEQYF